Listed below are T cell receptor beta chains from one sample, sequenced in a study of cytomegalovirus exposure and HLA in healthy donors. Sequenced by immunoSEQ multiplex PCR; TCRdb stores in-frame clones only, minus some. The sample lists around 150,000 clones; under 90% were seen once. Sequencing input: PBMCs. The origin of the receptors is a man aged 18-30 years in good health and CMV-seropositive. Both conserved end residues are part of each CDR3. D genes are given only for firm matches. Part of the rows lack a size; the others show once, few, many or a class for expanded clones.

CASSQVVALRGTEAFF,TGTGCCAGCAGCCAGGTGGTGGCGTTGAGGGGGACTGAAGCTTTCTTT,TRBV11-2,-,-,TRBJ1-1
CASSDWASGRRTAFNEQFF,TGTGCCAGCTCGGATTGGGCTAGCGGGAGAAGAACTGCATTCAATGAGCAGTTCTTC,TRBV7-2,TRBD2,-,TRBJ2-1
CASSSAPGTGEDTQYF,TGTGCTAGCAGTTCTGCCCCCGGGACAGGGGAAGATACGCAGTATTTT,TRBV7-7,TRBD1,-,TRBJ2-3
CASSYGGGRSLYGYTF,TGTGCCAGCAGTTACGGGGGCGGACGGAGTCTCTATGGCTACACCTTC,TRBV6-5,-,once,TRBJ1-2
CASSEAGATRRREQYF,TGTGCCAGCAGTGAAGCGGGGGCCACACGTCGGCGCGAGCAGTACTTC,TRBV6-1,-,-,TRBJ2-7
CASSLPTGGGGEQFF,TGTGCCAGCAGCCTCCCGACAGGGGGCGGCGGTGAGCAGTTCTTC,TRBV7-8,TRBD1,-,TRBJ2-1
CASRGGLAAGETQYF,TGTGCCAGCAGGGGAGGACTAGCCGCGGGCGAGACCCAGTACTTC,TRBV6-1,TRBD2,-,TRBJ2-5
CASSLRGQGASSGNTIYF,TGTGCCAGCAGCTTAAGGGGGCAGGGGGCGAGCTCTGGAAACACCATATATTTT,TRBV7-9,TRBD1,-,TRBJ1-3
CASSQDPSALRDTQYF,TGCGCCAGCAGCCAAGACCCAAGCGCGCTGAGAGATACGCAGTATTTT,TRBV4-1,-,-,TRBJ2-3
CAIRETEAYEQYF,TGTGCCATCAGAGAGACGGAGGCCTACGAGCAGTACTTC,TRBV10-3,-,-,TRBJ2-7
CASSLGGLRRTNTDTQYF,TGTGCCAGCAGCTTGGGCGGTCTACGAAGGACTAACACAGATACGCAGTATTTT,TRBV5-4,-,-,TRBJ2-3
CATRAAGVHNEQFF,TGTGCCACCAGGGCGGCGGGAGTCCACAATGAGCAGTTCTTC,TRBV15,TRBD2,-,TRBJ2-1
CASRGAGTTTQETQYF,TGTGCCAGTAGGGGCGCCGGGACAACGACTCAAGAGACCCAGTACTTC,TRBV19,-,-,TRBJ2-5
CASSPGLVGADEQYF,TGCGCCAGCAGCCCGGGACTAGTGGGCGCAGACGAGCAGTACTTC,TRBV5-1,TRBD2,many,TRBJ2-7
CASSSPGQPYNEQFF,TGTGCCAGCAGTTCTCCGGGACAGCCCTACAATGAGCAGTTCTTC,TRBV6-5,TRBD1,-,TRBJ2-1
CASSRQGKSSYEQYF,TGTGCCAGCAGCCGACAGGGGAAGAGCTCCTACGAGCAGTACTTC,TRBV11-2,TRBD1,-,TRBJ2-7
CASQGGGNTIYF,TGTGCCAGCCAGGGAGGAGGAAACACCATATATTTT,TRBV28,-,-,TRBJ1-3
CASSRDSSEQYF,TGTGCCAGCTCCCGCGACAGTTCCGAGCAGTACTTC,TRBV18,-,once,TRBJ2-7
CASSVAGGNYNEQFF,TGTGCCAGCAGCGTAGCTGGGGGGAATTACAATGAGCAGTTCTTC,TRBV9,-,-,TRBJ2-1
CAWSVLRGLKQETQYF,TGTGCCTGGAGTGTACTTCGGGGATTGAAGCAAGAGACCCAGTACTTC,TRBV30,-,-,TRBJ2-5
CASSLGQGNQPQHF,TGTGCCAGCAGTTTAGGACAGGGGAATCAGCCCCAGCATTTT,TRBV27,TRBD1,once,TRBJ1-5
CASSAERTGGYEQYF,TGTGCCAGCAGTGCCGAACGGACAGGGGGGTACGAGCAGTACTTC,TRBV2,TRBD1,-,TRBJ2-7
CASSFTRGSGVYNEQFF,TGTGCCAGCAGCTTCACCCGGGGTAGCGGAGTCTACAATGAGCAGTTCTTC,TRBV14,-,-,TRBJ2-1
CATSRGYAGQGVNEQFF,TGTGCCACCAGCAGAGGATACGCCGGACAGGGGGTGAATGAGCAGTTCTTC,TRBV15,TRBD1,-,TRBJ2-1
CSVELLEKLFF,TGCAGCGTTGAATTACTTGAAAAACTGTTTTTT,TRBV29-1,-,-,TRBJ1-4
CASRSGESYNEQFF,TGTGCCAGCAGAAGCGGGGAGTCCTACAATGAGCAGTTCTTC,TRBV2,TRBD2,-,TRBJ2-1
CASRSYLVPGLAGIVNTGELFF,TGTGCAAGTCGCTCCTACTTAGTTCCCGGACTAGCGGGAATTGTTAACACCGGGGAGCTGTTTTTT,TRBV12-2,-,few,TRBJ2-2
CASSFFPSGRRNEQFF,TGTGCCAGCAGTTTTTTCCCTAGCGGGCGGCGCAATGAGCAGTTCTTC,TRBV28,TRBD2,-,TRBJ2-1
CAIGGQGSGYTF,TGTGCCATCGGGGGACAGGGAAGCGGCTACACCTTC,TRBV10-3,TRBD1,-,TRBJ1-2
CASSAPGAETQYF,TGTGCCAGCAGCGCCCCAGGGGCCGAGACCCAGTACTTC,TRBV11-2,-,-,TRBJ2-5
CASSSLRTVPYEQYF,TGTGCCAGCAGCTCGCTACGGACAGTACCCTACGAGCAGTACTTC,TRBV11-2,-,-,TRBJ2-7
CASSQNIGTGKSYEQYF,TGCGCCAGCAGCCAAAATATCGGGACAGGCAAGTCCTACGAGCAGTACTTC,TRBV4-1,TRBD1,-,TRBJ2-7
CASSQDSGRALGGANVLTF,TGTGCCAGCAGCCAAGATTCCGGGAGGGCCCTCGGCGGGGCCAACGTCCTGACTTTC,TRBV14,TRBD2,-,TRBJ2-6
CASSLGSSGSYEQYF,TGTGCCAGCAGCTTAGGCTCTAGCGGCTCCTACGAGCAGTACTTC,TRBV7-9,TRBD2,-,TRBJ2-7
CASREQSSNQPQHF,TGTGCCAGCAGGGAACAGAGCTCTAATCAGCCCCAGCATTTT,TRBV27,-,-,TRBJ1-5
CSVARGRTDTQYF,TGCAGCGTGGCGCGTGGGAGGACAGATACGCAGTATTTT,TRBV29-1,-,-,TRBJ2-3
CASSFMYSRGAHSYEQYF,TGTGCCAGCAGCTTTATGTATTCACGGGGGGCTCACTCCTACGAGCAGTACTTC,TRBV11-2,-,-,TRBJ2-7
CASTGRRVTYNEQFF,TGTGCCAGCACCGGCCGGAGGGTGACCTACAATGAGCAGTTCTTC,TRBV2,-,-,TRBJ2-1
CASSSGGEQFF,TGTGCCAGCAGCTCCGGGGGGGAGCAGTTCTTC,TRBV7-9,TRBD2,once,TRBJ2-1
CAWSGGYGYTF,TGTGCCTGGAGTGGAGGCTATGGCTACACCTTC,TRBV30,-,-,TRBJ1-2
CASSLVGRNEQFF,TGTGCCAGCAGCTTGGTTGGGCGAAATGAGCAGTTCTTC,TRBV5-6,-,-,TRBJ2-1
CASSKRRDRPEIGPEKLFF,TGTGCCAGTAGTAAACGGAGAGACAGACCCGAAATCGGGCCCGAAAAACTGTTTTTT,TRBV19,-,-,TRBJ1-4
CASSGTDNFSGANVLTF,TGTGCCAGCTCGGGGACAGACAATTTCTCTGGGGCCAACGTCCTGACTTTC,TRBV2,TRBD1,-,TRBJ2-6
CASSFRTGPNEKLFF,TGTGCCAGCAGCTTCAGGACAGGACCGAATGAAAAACTGTTTTTT,TRBV7-6,TRBD1,-,TRBJ1-4
CASSQDYRGLYEQYF,TGCGCCAGCAGCCAAGATTATCGGGGTCTCTACGAGCAGTACTTC,TRBV4-1,-,few,TRBJ2-7